The sample holds a few counts of the clone carrying this T cell receptor beta chain. Its specificity is unknown. The data were obtained in a study of beta chain features in type 1 diabetes. Findings and limits, study-wide: Within the patient group, naive, central memory and Treg TCRB repertoires appeared more similar to each other than within healthy donors. HLA influence on TCRB rearrangement stayed unresolved here.

Every donor had blood drawn once into heparin, approximately 0.11 L on average. Purity above 98% was achieved in all sorted populations. Expressed TCRB transcripts were sequenced after all isolated RNA was converted to cDNA. Method: immunoSEQ multiplex PCR; TCRdb's copy keeps in-frame clones and lacks some. Among 200,000 to 250,000 clones listed, 25% to 30% were seen once. The CDR3 is 14 residues long. Germline V CDR1 and CDR2: SNHLY, FYNNEI. V lost 11 bases to trimming and J lost 3 bases, with 19 bases between them. This sequence joins TRBV2 and TRBJ1-2, with D maybe TRBD1 (6 bases). The sequenced sample was central memory CD4+ T cells from blood. The sequence was obtained from a man aged 25-45 years in good health. The CDR3 is CALSIVGGDYGYTF. The CDR3 DNA is TGTGCCCTAAGTATCGTTGGGGGCGACTATGGCTACACCTTC.